These 24 T cell receptor beta chains came from one sample sequenced in a study of blood T cell repertoires in COVID-19. The protocol was immunoSEQ multiplex PCR, while the TCRdb copy is restricted to in-frame clones and leaves out a portion. The sample lists around 25,000 clones; roughly 86% were seen once. Sequencing was performed on peripheral blood. The receptor source for this set is a man aged 45-65 years with active COVID-19.

This chain joins TRBV18 and TRBJ2-7; 7 bases map to TRBD1. Germline CDR1 is KGHSH and CDR2 is LQKENI. This CDR3 comprises 12 residues. The J segment lost 6 bases and the V segment lost 3 bases, leaving 2 bases of the junction unmatched. In DNA form, the CDR3 reads TGTGCCAGCTCACCTGGGACAGTCGAGCAGTACTTC. It is translated as CASSPGTVEQYF.

The CDR3 bases are TGTGCCAGCAGTTACTCGTCCCGCCAGGGTTTGCATCAGCCCCAGCATTTT. It encodes CASSYSSRQGLHQPQHF. The chain links TRBV6-2 or TRBV6-3 to TRBJ1-5; the D gene is possibly TRBD1 (5 bases). CDR3 size: 17 residues. Trimming shortened V by 0 bases and J by 5 bases, and 17 bases separated the two germline ends. Looked up from germline, CDR1 is MNHEY and CDR2 is SVGEGT.

This chain uses TRBV24-1 with TRBJ2-7; the match to TRBD1 covers 7 bases. The germline gives CDR1 KGHDR, CDR2 SFDVKD. This CDR3 region has 15 residues. J was trimmed by 3 bases and V by 4 bases; bases with no gene match: 8. The CDR3 DNA reads as TGTGCCACCAGTGACAAGGGGGCTCATGGCTACGAGCAGTACTTC. It yields the protein CATSDKGAHGYEQYF.

The chain links TRBV11-2 to TRBJ2-1, with D maybe TRBD2 (5 bases). V was shortened by 5 bases and J by 8 bases, with 22 bases between the two germline ends. Germline V lookup: CDR1 SGHAT, CDR2 FQNNGV. The CDR3 is 16 residues long. CDR3 coding DNA: TGTGCCAGCAGCGCAGTAGGAGGCGGAAGGTCGGATGAGCAGTTCTTC. Translated: CASSAVGGGRSDEQFF.

The chain uses TRBV18 and TRBJ2-2, with D tentatively TRBD2 (5 bases). The germline CDR1 and CDR2 sequences are KGHSH and LQKENI. This CDR3 comprises 13 residues. Trimming left V 3 bases short and J 4 bases short, with 6 bases between. Written as DNA, the CDR3 is TGTGCCAGCTCACCCGGGGTCACCGGGGAGCTGTTTTTT. This sequence encodes CASSPGVTGELFF.

This chain links TRBV7-3 with TRBJ2-1; TRBD2 might be the D (6 bases). In germline, CDR1 is SGHTA, CDR2 FQGTGA. V was clipped by 5 bases and J by 6 bases, with 14 bases between them. The CDR3 runs 14 residues. The CDR3: CASSPNAGSNEQFF. The CDR3, as DNA: TGTGCCAGCAGCCCGAATGCGGGGTCCAATGAGCAGTTCTTC.

This clone was observed once. The V call is TRBV18, the J call TRBJ1-4; no definite D call. Deletions cut 3 bases from V and 8 bases from J, with 13 bases between. The CDR3 is 14 residues long. Germline lookup yields CDR1 KGHSH and CDR2 LQKENI. CDR3 residues: CASSPGRESEKLFF. CDR3 bases: TGTGCCAGCTCACCCGGCCGGGAGTCCGAAAAACTGTTTTTT.

The chain has TRBV7-2 and TRBJ2-2; tentatively, D is TRBD1 (5 bases). The germline CDR1 and CDR2 sequences are SGHTA and FQGNSA. The V end lost 1 base, the J end lost 6 bases, and 6 bases lay between the germline ends. The CDR3 totals 13 residues. CDR3 DNA sequence: TGTGCCAGCAGCTTAGGGGGCGCCGGGGAGCTGTTTTTT. Translating it yields CASSLGGAGELFF.

The chain has TRBV15 and TRBJ2-5; 10 bases are a match to TRBD1. V was pared by 0 bases and J by 5 bases, with 3 bases of the junction left unmatched. Germline V gives CDR1 LNHNV, CDR2 YYDKDF (reference sequence). There are 15 residues in the CDR3. CDR3 DNA sequence: TGTGCCACCAGCAGAGAGGACAGGGGGACGGAGACCCAGTACTTC. Translation gives CATSREDRGTETQYF.

This chain links TRBV7-2 with TRBJ2-6; D is unclear. V was cut by 5 bases and J by 0 bases, with 11 bases left in between. The CDR3 has 16 residues. The germline CDR1 and CDR2 sequences are SGHTA and FQGNSA. In DNA form, the CDR3 reads TGTGCCAGCAGCCCAACGTCTAGCTCTGGGGCCAACGTCCTGACTTTC. Residues: CASSPTSSSGANVLTF.

This rearrangement joins TRBV27 to TRBJ2-7; 7 bases line up with TRBD1. V gave up 2 bases and J gave up 2 bases; unmatched junction bases: 3. This CDR3 has 14 residues. Looked up from germline, CDR1 is MNHEY and CDR2 is SMNVEV (reference sequence). The CDR3 region has the DNA TGTGCCAGCAGTTTAGTCGGGACAGCCTACGAGCAGTACTTC. This codes for CASSLVGTAYEQYF.

The chain recombines TRBV7-2 with TRBJ2-6; the D is unclear. This CDR3 is built from 14 residues. The germline CDR1 and CDR2 sequences are SGHTA and FQGNSA. V was shortened by 5 bases and J by 0 bases, with 5 bases between the two germline ends. CDR3 DNA sequence: TGTGCCAGCAGCATCAACTCTGGGGCCAACGTCCTGACTTTC. It encodes CASSINSGANVLTF.

The gene calls are TRBV6-2 or TRBV6-3 and TRBJ1-2; the D gene is possibly TRBD1 (6 bases). This CDR3 comprises 15 residues. CDR1 and CDR2 from the germline V gene are MNHEY and SVGEGT. The germline V and J ends were trimmed by 3 bases and 2 bases, with 13 bases remaining between them. The CDR3 nucleotides read TGTGCCAGCAGTTATTCCCCAGGGGCGAACTATGGCTACACCTTC. Translating gives CASSYSPGANYGYTF.

The chain carries TRBV6-5 and TRBJ2-7; TRBD2 is a possible D gene (6 bases). Germline V CDR1 and CDR2: MNHEY, SVGAGI. Trimming cost V 7 bases and J 3 bases, with 16 bases left between them. The CDR3 sequence is 14 residues long. The DNA for the CDR3 is TGTGCCAGCATGGCTCCGGGAGCTCTCTACGAGCAGTACTTC. Encoded protein: CASMAPGALYEQYF.

The V gene is TRBV7-2, the J gene TRBJ2-7; TRBD2 might be the D (6 bases). Trimming cost V 3 bases and J 2 bases, with 11 bases left between them. CDR3 length: 14 residues. Germline CDR1 is SGHTA and CDR2 is FQGNSA. CDR3 residues: CASSFGTGAYEQYF. The CDR3 bases are TGTGCCAGCAGCTTTGGGACGGGAGCCTACGAGCAGTACTTC.

J is TRBJ1-5 and V is TRBV4-1; the match to TRBD1 covers 10 bases. The V gene end was trimmed by 5 bases and the J gene end by 6 bases; junction bases not matched to a gene: 10. The length of the CDR3 is 16 residues. The germline gives CDR1 MGHRA, CDR2 YSYEKL. The CDR3 bases are TGCGCCAGCAGCGAGAGCGGGACAGGGGATCCTCAGCCCCAGCATTTT. It codes for CASSESGTGDPQPQHF.

This chain uses TRBV7-2 with TRBJ1-2, with TRBD1 as a possible D gene (6 bases). CDR3 length equals 14 residues. Germline CDR1 SGHTA, CDR2 FQGNSA. Deletions cut 5 bases from V and 1 base from J, with 11 bases between. CDR3 nucleotide sequence: TGTGCCAGCAGCGGGGGCCAGTTTAACTATGGCTACACCTTC. Translated, it gives CASSGGQFNYGYTF.

V is TRBV2 and J is TRBJ2-1, with 9 bases fitting TRBD2. The germline V gene encodes CDR1 SNHLY and CDR2 FYNNEI. J was trimmed by 0 bases and V by 6 bases; bases with no gene match: 9. This CDR3 region has 17 residues. The CDR3 here is CASSSTSGLSSYNEQFF. Here the CDR3 DNA reads TGTGCCAGCAGCTCGACTAGCGGCCTTAGCTCCTACAATGAGCAGTTCTTC.

The rearrangement joins TRBV5-4 to TRBJ2-7, with 9 bases identical to TRBD1. The CDR3 consists of 16 residues. Germline V gives CDR1 SGHNT, CDR2 YYREEE (reference sequence). The J segment lost 7 bases and the V segment lost 4 bases, leaving 15 bases of the junction unmatched. The CDR3 sequence is CASSPGTGRSLGEQYF. In nucleotides, the CDR3 is TGTGCCAGCAGCCCCGGGACAGGGAGGTCCCTGGGGGAGCAGTACTTC.

This chain uses TRBV15 with TRBJ1-6; D is undetermined. The CDR3 totals 14 residues. CDR1 and CDR2 (germline): LNHNV, YYDKDF (reference sequence). The V gene lost 5 bases and the J gene lost 6 bases, with 11 bases spanning the gap. The CDR3 DNA sequence: TGTGCCACCAGCGAAAGAGGCAGTAATTCACCCCTCCACTTT. Encoded protein: CATSERGSNSPLHF.

This rearrangement joins TRBV7-9 to TRBJ1-6; no definite D call. The germline V gene encodes CDR1 SEHNR and CDR2 FQNEAQ (reference sequence). The V and J ends lost 3 bases and 10 bases respectively, with 7 bases between them. This CDR3 contains 12 residues. CDR3 residues: CASSFGGSPLHF. The CDR3 nucleotides are TGTGCCAGCAGCTTCGGAGGGTCACCCCTCCACTTT. Complete variable domain (other parts from reference TRBV7-9 and TRBJ1-6): DTGVSQNPRHKITKRGQNVTFRCDPISEHNRLYWYRQTLGQGPEFLTYFQNEAQLEKSRLLSDRFSAERPKGSFSTLEIQRTEQGDSAMYLCASSFGGSPLHFGNGTRLTVT.

CDR3 sequence reads: CASSFGDGGDEQYF. DNA of the CDR3: TGTGCCAGCAGTTTCGGTGATGGGGGGGACGAGCAGTACTTC. J is TRBJ2-7 and V is TRBV27, with 7 bases matching TRBD2. In germline, CDR1 is MNHEY, CDR2 SMNVEV (reference sequence). Trimming cost V 3 bases and J 5 bases; bases outside gene matches: 7. The CDR3 sequence is 14 residues long.

The chain uses TRBV27 and TRBJ2-1, with D possibly being TRBD1 (5 bases). Germline lookup yields CDR1 MNHEY and CDR2 SMNVEV (reference sequence). Trimming cost V 5 bases and J 10 bases, with 21 bases left between them. This CDR3 comprises 15 residues. For the CDR3, the DNA is TGTGCCAGCAGTCCCACCTCGACAGTCTTCGGCGAGCAGTTCTTC. Its translation is CASSPTSTVFGEQFF.

CDR3 residues: CASSLRSGVNYGYTF. The DNA of the CDR3 is TGCGCCAGCAGCTTGAGGTCAGGGGTTAACTATGGCTACACCTTC. The gene calls are TRBV5-1 and TRBJ1-2; tentatively, D is TRBD1 (6 bases). The CDR3 totals 15 residues. V was pared by 1 base and J by 1 base, with 11 bases between. CDR1 SGHRS and CDR2 YFSETQ come from the germline V gene.